The clone carrying this TCR beta chain has just one count. Libraries were prepared by immunoSEQ multiplex PCR; TCRdb keeps only in-frame clonotypes and omits some of them. The sample includes roughly 100,000 clones, 65% to 75% of them seen just once. The CDR3 has 16 residues. The junction had 5 bases not matched to a gene; V was cut back by 1 base and J by 6 bases. Per the germline V gene, CDR1 is SGHTA and CDR2 is FQGNSA. This record comes from a study of blood T cell repertoires in COVID-19. The sequenced material came from peripheral blood. The TCR comes from an elderly man with acute or convalescent COVID-19. The chain has TRBV7-2 and TRBJ2-2, with 10 bases fitting TRBD2. Here the CDR3 DNA reads TGTGCCAGCAGCTTAGTCCCGGGACTAGCGTCCGGGGAGCTGTTTTTT. Amino acid sequence: CASSLVPGLASGELFF. The full variable domain, completed using reference TRBV7-2 and TRBJ2-2, is GAGVSQSPSNKVTEKGKDVELRCDPISGHTALYWYRQSLGQGLEFLIYFQGNSAPDKSGLPSDRFSAERTGGSVSTLTIQRTQQEDSAVYLCASSLVPGLASGELFFGEGSRLTVL.